Each of the 2 T cell receptor beta chains below was sequenced from the same sample in a study of T cell responses to AZD1222 COVID-19 vaccine. The protocol was immunoSEQ multiplex PCR, while the TCRdb copy is restricted to in-frame clones and leaves out a portion. The sample has some 90,000 clones, about 87% seen once; the top ten hold around 17%. The starting material was peripheral blood, obtained on day 0 of AZD1222 vaccination. These receptors all stem from an adult in good health.

This clone was counted once. The chain has TRBV27 and TRBJ2-2; 9 bases fit TRBD1. The CDR3 has 16 residues. The V segment lost 6 bases and the J segment 2 bases; nucleotides outside the gene matches: 7. Germline V gene lookup returns CDR1 MNHEY and CDR2 SMNVEV (reference sequence). The CDR3 loop is CASSLQGALNTGELFF. CDR3 DNA: TGTGCCAGCAGCTTACAGGGGGCGCTTAACACCGGGGAGCTGTTTTTT.

The V call is TRBV28, the J call TRBJ1-4, with D unresolved. The CDR3 consists of 14 residues. CDR1 is MDHEN and CDR2 is SYDVKM in the germline V gene. V lost 5 bases, J lost 8 bases, and 15 bases lay in between. This CDR3 reads CASSPGLFDEKLFF. CDR3 sequence (DNA): TGTGCCAGCAGTCCCGGTCTGTTTGACGAAAAACTGTTTTTT.